This TCR beta chain appears in the sequencing data of a study of shared clonotypes between healthy human individuals. Profiling relied on immunoSEQ multiplex PCR, and the TCRdb table lists in-frame clones only, not all of them. The sample lists 2 million to 2.5 million clones; 85% to 95% were seen once. Germline-derived CDR1 and CDR2 are SGHRS and YFSETQ. Trimming cost V 0 bases and J 0 bases, with 13 bases left between them. The CDR3 has 16 residues. The specimen was naive CD4+ T cells from PBMCs. Specified subset: CD45RA+ positively selected. This receptor was identified in a young man in good health. Some clones in this sample may be carry-over from other donors' samples. The gene calls are TRBV5-1 and TRBJ2-7; D remains ambiguous. CDR3: CASSLGSSSPSYEQYF. CDR3 nucleotides: TGCGCCAGCAGCTTGGGGTCCTCAAGCCCCTCCTACGAGCAGTACTTC.